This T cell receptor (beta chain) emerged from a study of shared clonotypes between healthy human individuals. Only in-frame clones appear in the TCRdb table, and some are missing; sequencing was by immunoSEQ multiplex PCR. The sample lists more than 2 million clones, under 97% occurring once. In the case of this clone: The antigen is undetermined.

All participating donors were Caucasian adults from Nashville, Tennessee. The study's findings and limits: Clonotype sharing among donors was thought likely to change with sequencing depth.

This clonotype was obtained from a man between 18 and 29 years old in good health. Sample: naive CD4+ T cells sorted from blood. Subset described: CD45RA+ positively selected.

The CDR3: CASSPTRASNQPQHF. CDR3 in DNA: TGTGCCAGCAGTCCCACCAGAGCTAGCAATCAGCCCCAGCATTTT. This chain uses TRBV28 with TRBJ1-5; D call uncertain. The CDR3 has 15 residues. Trimming cost V 5 bases and J 0 bases, with 11 bases left between them. Germline CDR1 is MDHEN and CDR2 is SYDVKM.